The TCR beta chain described here comes from a study of T cell responses to AZD1222 COVID-19 vaccine. The germline V gene has CDR1 SGHAT and CDR2 FQNNGV. V gave up 0 bases and J gave up 7 bases; unmatched junction bases: 8. The CDR3 sequence is 15 residues long. The protocol was immunoSEQ multiplex PCR, while the TCRdb copy is restricted to in-frame clones and leaves out a portion. The sample records fewer than 150,000 clones, around 88% being singletons. The chain is built from TRBV11-2 and TRBJ1-1, with 7 bases matching TRBD1. The clonotype was recovered from an adult in good health. The starting material was peripheral blood, obtained on day 0 of AZD1222 vaccination. In DNA, the CDR3 is TGTGCCAGCAGCTTAGAGGCAGGGGGATGGAATGAAGCTTTCTTT. Encoded protein: CASSLEAGGWNEAFF.